This T cell receptor (beta chain) was recorded in a study of cytomegalovirus exposure and HLA in healthy donors. With regard to this clone: Its antigen is unidentified.

Study-wide results and limits: Donor immune exposure was known only as CMV serostatus.

In the PCR, 60 Vbeta and 13 Jbeta primers were used. The assay was immunoSEQ multiplex PCR, and TCRdb's table has in-frame clones only and misses some. The sample contains approximately 140,000 clones, over 70% of which appear only once. The V gene's germline CDR1 is SGDLS and CDR2 YYNGEE. The CDR3 loop spans 14 amino acids. V lost 0 bases, J lost 7 bases, and 14 bases lay in between. This TCR derives from a middle-aged woman in good health and CMV-seronegative. The V gene is TRBV9, the J gene TRBJ2-7, with D perhaps matching TRBD2 (5 bases). Sequencing was performed on PBMCs. The CDR3 region is CASSVGSTPGEQYF. CDR3 bases: TGTGCCAGCAGCGTAGGATCCACCCCGGGGGAGCAGTACTTC.